The 7 T cell receptor beta chains given below trace back to one sample, sequenced in a study of control samples from healthy donors and cancer patients (TCRdb year 2020). Library construction relied on the immunoSEQ multiplex PCR assay. TCRdb took this table from immuneACCESS and kept in-frame rearrangements with V and J called. Such tables lack part of the clones; where checked against another copy, unresolved V genes explain under half of the gap, and the rest is unexplained. The sample profile shows approximately 140,000 clones; under 95% of them were found once. Clones ranked in the top ten supply approximately 7.2% of the sample. The material sequenced was blood. Receptor source: a man aged 18 to 29 in good health.

J is TRBJ2-4 and V is TRBV5-6, with D perhaps matching TRBD1 (7 bases). The CDR3 extends over 15 amino acids. Trimming took off 0 bases at V and 7 bases at J, with 14 bases between the two ends. In germline, CDR1 is SGHDT, CDR2 YYEEEE. The CDR3 DNA sequence: TGTGCCAGCAGCTTGGGTCCAGGGGGGAACAACATTCAGTACTTC. Translating gives CASSLGPGGNNIQYF.

This chain links TRBV7-6 with TRBJ2-7; either TRBD1 or TRBD2 may fit D (6 bases each). The CDR3 loop spans 16 amino acids. CDR1 is SGHVS, CDR2 FNYEAQ, per germline. V was clipped by 6 bases and J by 1 base, with 19 bases between them. CDR3 nucleotide sequence: TGTGCCAGCAGTTCCCCTCGAGGGGGGACTTCCTACGAGCAGTACTTC. This translates into CASSSPRGGTSYEQYF.

DNA of the CDR3: TGTGCCAGCAGTCACCAAGAGACCCAGTACTTC. It encodes CASSHQETQYF. This chain connects TRBV6-2 or TRBV6-3 to TRBJ2-5; D is unresolved. Trimming took off 5 bases at V and 0 bases at J, with 1 base between the two ends. The CDR3 has 11 residues. Germline lookup yields CDR1 MNHEY and CDR2 SVGEGT.

V gene TRBV27 combines with J gene TRBJ2-2; no definite D call. Germline assignment: CDR1 MNHEY and CDR2 SMNVEV (reference sequence). The CDR3 totals 16 residues. Trimming pared 4 bases from V and 2 bases from J, leaving 14 bases between. The CDR3 sequence: CASSWVVGVNTGELFF. The CDR3 DNA is TGTGCCAGCAGTTGGGTCGTTGGGGTAAACACCGGGGAGCTGTTTTTT.

The chain recombines TRBV7-9 with TRBJ1-3; the D gene is possibly TRBD1 (5 bases). The germline V gene encodes CDR1 SEHNR and CDR2 FQNEAQ (reference sequence). V lost 5 bases to trimming and J lost 0 bases, with 23 bases between them. The CDR3 consists of 19 residues. The DNA of the CDR3 is TGTGCCAGCAGCCCTCCGTGGGGACGGTCCCTCCTCTCTGGAAACACCATATATTTT. Protein product: CASSPPWGRSLLSGNTIYF.

This clone appeared a single time. The chain has TRBV18 and TRBJ2-7; 12 bases agree with TRBD2. V gave up 5 bases and J gave up 3 bases; unmatched junction bases: 5. This CDR3 region has 15 residues. Germline CDR1 reads KGHSH; CDR2 reads LQKENI. CDR3 coding DNA: TGTGCCAGCTCATCCGGGACTAGCGGGCTCTACGAGCAGTACTTC. This translates into CASSSGTSGLYEQYF. The full variable domain, rest sourced from reference TRBV18 and TRBJ2-7, is NAGVMQNPRHLVRRRGQEARLRCSPMKGHSHVYWYRQLPEEGLKFMVYLQKENIIDESGMPKERFSAEFPKEGPSILRIQQVVRGDSAAYFCASSSGTSGLYEQYFGPGTRLTVT.

This clone was observed a single time. The chain has TRBV6-5 and TRBJ2-7; 12 positions match TRBD2. With V trimmed by 6 bases and J by 3 bases, 3 bases remained unmatched. Germline assignment: CDR1 MNHEY and CDR2 SVGAGI. This CDR3 region has 14 residues. The CDR3 sequence is CASSLAGGYYEQYF. The CDR3 region has the DNA TGTGCCAGCAGCCTAGCGGGGGGGTACTACGAGCAGTACTTC.